Reported below is one T cell receptor (beta chain). The sample is drawn from a study of blood T cell repertoires in COVID-19. Study as a whole: COVID-19 samples, acute and convalescent, were from the United States, Italy and Spain.

Sequencing was performed with immunoSEQ multiplex PCR; in TCRdb, only in-frame clones are kept and a portion is missing. The sample has some 170,000 clones, 87% seen once; the top ten hold roughly 1.5%. Trimming cost V 4 bases and J 7 bases; bases outside gene matches: 5. The germline gives CDR1 MNHEY, CDR2 SMNVEV (reference sequence). The CDR3 runs 13 residues. This receptor was identified in a woman aged 45-65 years with acute or convalescent COVID-19. The sample was peripheral blood. The V and J genes are TRBV27 and TRBJ1-1, with TRBD1 identical over 8 bases. The CDR3 sequence is CASSWGTGGEAFF. Here the CDR3 DNA reads TGTGCCAGCAGTTGGGGGACAGGTGGTGAAGCTTTCTTT.